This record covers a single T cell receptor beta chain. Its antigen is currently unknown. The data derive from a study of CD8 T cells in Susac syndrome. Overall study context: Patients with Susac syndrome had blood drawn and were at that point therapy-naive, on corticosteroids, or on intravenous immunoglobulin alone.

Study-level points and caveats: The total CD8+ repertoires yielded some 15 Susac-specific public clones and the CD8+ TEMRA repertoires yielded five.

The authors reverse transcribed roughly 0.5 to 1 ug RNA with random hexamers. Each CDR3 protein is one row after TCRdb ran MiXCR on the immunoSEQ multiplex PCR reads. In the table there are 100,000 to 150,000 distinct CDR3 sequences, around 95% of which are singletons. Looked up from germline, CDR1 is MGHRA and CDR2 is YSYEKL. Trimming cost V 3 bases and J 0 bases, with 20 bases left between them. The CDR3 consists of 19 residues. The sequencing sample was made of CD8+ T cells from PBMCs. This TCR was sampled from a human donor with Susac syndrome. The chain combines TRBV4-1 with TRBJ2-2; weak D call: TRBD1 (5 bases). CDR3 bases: TGCGCCAGCAGCCATCTCTCGGCCAGGGAAACTTCGAACACCGGGGAGCTGTTTTTT. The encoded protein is CASSHLSARETSNTGELFF.